The rows below give T cell receptor beta chains drawn from one sample of a study of blood T cells in healthy people across ages. TCRdb passed the 5' RACE reads through MiXCR, listing each CDR3 protein once. The table lists just over 800,000 distinct CDR3 sequences, about 59% of them singletons. The sample comprised blood. The source of these receptors is a man aged 30-40 years in good health. Both conserved end residues are part of each CDR3. The D gene is left open where the match is weak. Some rows have no size entry. The others give once, few or many, or a class for an expanded clone.

v_gene	d_gene	j_gene	abundance	CDR3aa	CDR3nt
TRBV9	.	TRBJ2-7	.	CAGSPSLRDAEQYF	TGTGCCGGCAGCCCCTCCCTAAGGGACGCCGAGCAGTACTTC
TRBV10-3	TRBD1	TRBJ2-6	many	CASSAGDRGSGANVLTF	TGTGCCAGCTCTGCCGGAGACAGGGGATCTGGGGCCAACGTCCTGACTTTC
TRBV29-1	.	TRBJ2-3	.	CSVEVSYTDTQYF	TGCAGCGTTGAAGTATCTTACACAGATACGCAGTATTTT
TRBV4-3	.	TRBJ1-2	.	CASSERTAATAYTF	TGCGCCAGCAGCGAACGGACGGCCGCTACCGCCTACACCTTC
TRBV13	.	TRBJ2-6	.	CASSLVKRTGANVLTF	TGTGCCAGCAGCTTAGTTAAGAGAACAGGGGCCAACGTCCTGACTTTC
TRBV6-2/TRBV6-3	.	TRBJ2-7	.	CASRTGAGDRKYF	TGTGCCAGCCGAACGGGCGCAGGGGATCGGAAGTACTTC
TRBV20-1	TRBD1	TRBJ2-7	.	CSASYDTGGTDDEQYF	TGCAGTGCTAGCTATGATACAGGGGGCACCGACGACGAGCAGTACTTC
TRBV29-1	TRBD1	TRBJ2-7	once	CSVRDSGSSYEQYF	TGCAGCGTTAGGGACAGTGGAAGCTCCTACGAGCAGTACTTC
TRBV10-3	TRBD2	TRBJ2-7	.	CAIRPQGGERGPFYEQYF	TGTGCCATCAGACCGCAGGGAGGAGAGCGGGGGCCCTTCTACGAGCAGTACTTC
TRBV10-3	.	TRBJ2-7	.	CAIKLGTQNYEQYF	TGTGCCATCAAATTGGGGACGCAAAATTACGAGCAGTACTTC
TRBV9	.	TRBJ2-7	.	CASSGPGSAEQYF	TGTGCCAGCAGCGGACCAGGGTCAGCCGAGCAGTACTTC
TRBV13	TRBD2	TRBJ2-1	.	CASSQSSSGGYNEQFF	TGTGCCAGCAGCCAGTCATCTAGCGGGGGCTACAATGAGCAGTTCTTC
TRBV20-1	TRBD1	TRBJ1-5	.	CSAGGSQGALGNQPQHF	TGCAGTGCCGGCGGGTCTCAGGGGGCGTTGGGCAATCAGCCCCAGCATTTT
TRBV6-5	.	TRBJ2-5	.	CASSSSRGETQYF	TGTGCCAGCAGTTCCTCGAGGGGGGAGACCCAGTACTTC
TRBV4-3	.	TRBJ2-1	few	CASSQDRLREQFF	TGCGCCAGCAGCCAAGATCGTTTAAGGGAGCAGTTCTTC
TRBV6-1	.	TRBJ2-5	.	CASSISFMETQYF	TGTGCCAGCAGTATATCATTTATGGAGACCCAGTACTTC
TRBV5-6	TRBD1	TRBJ2-4	.	CASSPRTGGRYF	TGTGCCAGCAGCCCACGGACAGGGGGGAGGTACTTC
TRBV7-2	.	TRBJ1-5	.	CASSLGRRGVDQPQHF	TGTGCCAGCAGCTTAGGTCGTCGAGGGGTGGATCAGCCCCAGCATTTT
TRBV27	TRBD2	TRBJ2-5	.	CASRILAGERVETQYF	TGTGCCAGCAGAATACTAGCGGGGGAAAGAGTAGAGACCCAGTACTTC
TRBV6-5	.	TRBJ2-5	.	CASSYSRGVGETQYF	TGTGCCAGCAGTTACTCACGGGGTGTGGGAGAGACCCAGTACTTC
TRBV5-1	TRBD1	TRBJ2-3	few	CASNPGQGRDTQYF	TGCGCCAGCAACCCGGGACAGGGGAGAGATACGCAGTATTTT
TRBV3-1	TRBD2	TRBJ2-5	.	CASSQVTSGGLLQETQYF	TGTGCCAGCAGCCAAGTTACCTCGGGGGGGCTCCTACAAGAGACCCAGTACTTC
TRBV20-1	.	TRBJ2-7	.	CSADAGLLSTSYEQYF	TGCAGTGCTGATGCGGGACTCTTAAGCACTTCCTACGAGCAGTACTTC
TRBV7-9	.	TRBJ1-2	.	CASSFPAATYGYTF	TGTGCCAGCAGCTTCCCGGCGGCCACCTATGGCTACACCTTC
TRBV4-2	.	TRBJ1-1	.	CASSQETTGLTEAFF	TGTGCCAGCAGCCAAGAGACCACAGGACTCACTGAAGCTTTCTTT
TRBV9	TRBD1	TRBJ1-2	.	CARSPGGQGLNYGYTF	TGTGCCCGCAGCCCCGGGGGACAGGGGTTGAACTATGGCTACACCTTC
TRBV4-2	.	TRBJ2-4	.	CASSQVDSHLAKNIQYF	TGTGCCAGCAGCCAAGTTGACAGTCACCTAGCCAAAAACATTCAGTACTTC
TRBV3-1	.	TRBJ1-5	.	CASSQSQGMQPQHF	TGTGCCAGCAGCCAGAGTCAGGGTATGCAGCCCCAGCATTTT
TRBV7-3	TRBD2	TRBJ2-1	.	CASSLILAGADEQFF	TGTGCCAGCAGCTTAATACTAGCGGGGGCCGATGAGCAGTTCTTC
TRBV5-1	.	TRBJ2-5	few	CASSLDQQETQYF	TGCGCCAGCAGCTTGGACCAGCAAGAGACCCAGTACTTC
TRBV4-3	.	TRBJ1-2	.	CASSQEQRGDGYTF	TGCGCCAGCAGCCAAGAGCAAAGGGGCGATGGCTACACCTTC
TRBV7-2	TRBD2	TRBJ2-3	.	CASSLRTSGGPTDTQYF	TGTGCCAGCAGCCTACGGACTAGCGGGGGACCCACAGATACGCAGTATTTT
TRBV7-2	.	TRBJ2-4	.	CASSQRPYAKNIQYF	TGTGCCAGCAGCCAACGACCCTACGCCAAAAACATTCAGTACTTC
TRBV3-1	TRBD2	TRBJ2-1	few	CASSQDLHFSGGSNEQFF	TGTGCCAGCAGCCAAGATCTTCACTTTAGCGGGGGGTCCAATGAGCAGTTCTTC
TRBV29-1	.	TRBJ2-3	few	CSVEVGEPTDTQYF	TGCAGCGTTGAAGTGGGCGAGCCCACAGATACGCAGTATTTT
TRBV20-1	TRBD2	TRBJ2-5	.	CSANSGWSETQYF	TGCAGTGCAAATAGCGGGTGGTCGGAGACCCAGTACTTC
TRBV20-1	.	TRBJ1-2	.	CSARDRSIYGYTF	TGCAGTGCTAGAGATCGATCAATCTATGGCTACACCTTC
TRBV28	TRBD1	TRBJ2-7	.	CASSLLPTGGGYEQYF	TGTGCCAGCAGTTTATTACCGACAGGGGGTGGATACGAGCAGTACTTC
TRBV20-1	TRBD1	TRBJ1-2	.	CSNRRTGERLDYGYTF	TGCAGTAACCGTCGGACAGGGGAGCGGTTGGACTATGGCTACACCTTC
TRBV12-3/TRBV12-4	.	TRBJ1-1	.	CASSPKENTEAFF	TGTGCCAGCAGTCCCAAGGAGAACACTGAAGCTTTCTTT
TRBV29-1	.	TRBJ2-1	few	CSVDVREYQQFF	TGCAGCGTTGACGTCAGGGAATATCAGCAGTTCTTC
TRBV18	.	TRBJ1-2	.	CASSPTEGLANYGYTF	TGTGCCAGCTCACCAACGGAGGGGCTAGCTAACTATGGCTACACCTTC
TRBV6-1	TRBD2	TRBJ2-1	.	CASSAGTSGGSSYNEQFF	TGTGCCAGCAGCGCCGGGACTAGCGGGGGTAGCTCCTACAATGAGCAGTTCTTC
TRBV27	.	TRBJ1-5	.	CASSLRWDSDSNQPQHF	TGTGCCAGCAGTTTAAGATGGGACTCCGATAGCAATCAGCCCCAGCATTTT
TRBV6-5	.	TRBJ2-3	.	CASSYGLGDSTDTQYF	TGTGCCAGCAGTTACGGATTGGGGGATAGCACAGATACGCAGTATTTT